This TCR beta chain was obtained from a study of cytomegalovirus exposure and HLA in healthy donors. General study results and limits: Investigators reported fewer than 200 TCR beta chains as tied to cytomegalovirus. A later analysis, which compared TCR beta chains of equal frequency, found the HLA-associated ones more clonally expanded.

V was pared by 5 bases and J by 5 bases, with 11 bases of the junction left unmatched. This CDR3 has 15 amino acids. CDR1 SGHKS and CDR2 YYEKEE come from the germline V gene (reference sequence). The PCR used 60 Vbeta and 13 Jbeta primers. The assay was immunoSEQ multiplex PCR, and TCRdb's table has in-frame clones only and misses some. Of 95,000 to 150,000 clones in the sample, about 80% were seen once. Though probably carrying unrecorded immune exposures, donors were nominally healthy at sampling. Of note for this clone: Antigen: not known.

The sequencing sample was made of PBMCs. The chain links TRBV5-5 to TRBJ2-7; 9 bases agree with TRBD1. This receptor was identified in a man aged 18-30 years in good health and CMV-seronegative. The CDR3 bases are TGTGCCAGCAGACCCGGGACAGGGCTTTACCACGAGCAGTACTTC. Its protein is CASRPGTGLYHEQYF.